A single sample is the source of the 27 T cell receptor beta chains below, sequenced in a study of early T cells in non-severe SARS-CoV-2 infection. TCRdb fed the 5' RACE reads into MiXCR, producing one record per CDR3 protein. The table shows about 70,000 distinct CDR3 sequences, with about 14% occurring only once. Sequencing used whole blood, obtained at baseline. The receptors here all came from an adult who was a healthcare worker with PCR-confirmed SARS-CoV-2 infection or an uninfected control (not recorded which).

V is TRBV9 and J is TRBJ2-7; 10 bases match TRBD1. Germline loops: CDR1 SGDLS, CDR2 YYNGEE. The CDR3 covers 16 residues. J was trimmed by 4 bases and V by 2 bases; bases with no gene match: 9. This CDR3 reads CASSVGPGTGEYEQYF. The CDR3 DNA is TGTGCCAGCAGCGTGGGACCCGGGACAGGGGAGTACGAGCAGTACTTC.

V and J are TRBV7-2 and TRBJ2-1; 10 positions agree with TRBD2. Germline assignment: CDR1 SGHTA and CDR2 FQGNSA. The V and J ends lost 6 bases and 0 bases, in that order; junction bases with no gene match: 2. This CDR3 region has 15 residues. The CDR3 is CASRSSGSSYNEQFF. In nucleotides, the CDR3 is TGTGCCAGCAGGTCTAGCGGGAGCTCCTACAATGAGCAGTTCTTC.

This chain links TRBV18 with TRBJ2-2; TRBD1 might be the D (5 bases). The CDR3 has 15 residues. CDR1 and CDR2 (germline): KGHSH, LQKENI. V dropped 3 bases and J dropped 0 bases, with 8 bases sitting between them. The CDR3 region is CASSPDSSNTGELFF. CDR3 nucleotides: TGTGCCAGCTCACCCGACAGCTCGAACACCGGGGAGCTGTTTTTT.

The chain employs TRBV20-1 and TRBJ2-7; D unresolved. V was pared by 0 bases and J by 1 base, with 13 bases between. This CDR3 comprises 15 residues. Germline CDR1 reads DFQATT; CDR2 reads SNEGSKA (reference sequence). The CDR3 loop reads CSARDHDNLSYEQYF. CDR3 coding DNA: TGCAGTGCTAGAGATCATGACAATTTATCCTACGAGCAGTACTTC.

This clonotype was recorded a few times. DNA for the CDR3: TGTGCCAGCAGCCCCCAAGCGGGAGCTATCACCGGGGAGCTGTTTTTT. It is translated as CASSPQAGAITGELFF. V gene TRBV9 combines with J gene TRBJ2-2; 8 bases line up with TRBD2. Germline trimming cut 4 bases from V and 4 bases from J; bases unmatched to any gene: 9. The CDR3 extends over 16 amino acids. CDR1 SGDLS and CDR2 YYNGEE come from the germline V gene.

The chain is built from TRBV7-2 and TRBJ2-4, with 8 bases lining up with TRBD2. After removal of 5 bases from V and 5 bases from J, the junction contained 8 bases not matched to a gene. CDR3 length: 15 amino acids. The germline CDR1 and CDR2 sequences are SGHTA and FQGNSA. CDR3 sequence reads: CASSPGGPVQNIQYF. The CDR3 DNA reads as TGTGCCAGCAGCCCGGGAGGGCCGGTTCAAAACATTCAGTACTTC.

The table lists this clonotype with a few counts. This chain uses TRBV5-1 with TRBJ2-1; perhaps TRBD2 as D (5 bases). V lost 5 bases and J 9 bases, leaving 18 bases between the germline ends. Germline V CDR1 and CDR2: SGHRS, YFSETQ. The CDR3 contains 14 residues. CDR3 nucleotide sequence: TGCGCCAGCAGGGACGACTTAGCGAGGAGTGAGCAGTTCTTC. Translated: CASRDDLARSEQFF.

A few counts support this clonotype. The chain links TRBV20-1 to TRBJ1-5; 10 bases are a match to TRBD1. The germline CDR1 and CDR2 sequences are DFQATT and SNEGSKA (reference sequence). The CDR3 is 19 amino acids. The trim removed 3 bases at V and 2 bases at J, leaving 16 bases unmatched. This chain's CDR3 is CSARSHAGTGAFGNQPQHF. CDR3 sequence (DNA): TGCAGTGCTAGGAGTCACGCCGGGACAGGGGCCTTTGGCAATCAGCCCCAGCATTTT.

This clonotype was seen many times. The chain combines TRBV6-2 or TRBV6-3 with TRBJ2-3; 9 nucleotides match TRBD2. This CDR3 contains 15 residues. With 5 bases clipped from V and 2 bases from J, the junction kept 5 bases outside the gene matches. Germline-derived CDR1 and CDR2 are MNHEY and SVGEGT. The CDR3 region is CASSTGGRATDTQYF. The DNA of the CDR3 is TGTGCCAGCAGTACGGGCGGGAGGGCCACAGATACGCAGTATTTT.

This clonotype was seen only a few times. This chain joins TRBV28 and TRBJ2-7, with D perhaps TRBD1 (5 bases). Germline values: CDR1 MDHEN, CDR2 SYDVKM. This CDR3 is built from 12 residues. Trimming took 3 bases from V and 8 from J, leaving 11 bases between them. The CDR3 sequence is CASSLGRSKQYF. The CDR3 region has the DNA TGTGCCAGCAGTTTGGGGCGCAGCAAGCAGTACTTC.

The chain has TRBV28 and TRBJ1-5; TRBD1 matches 9 bases. The CDR3 runs 13 residues. V dropped 6 bases and J dropped 5; count of bases not matched to a gene: 2. Germline CDR1 and CDR2: MDHEN and SYDVKM. This CDR3 is CASRQGADQPQHF. CDR3 coding DNA: TGTGCCAGCAGACAGGGGGCGGATCAGCCCCAGCATTTT.

DNA for the CDR3: TGTGCCAGCAGTTTATTTGGTTCCGGGGACAGAACCTACGAGCAGTACTTC. Amino acid sequence: CASSLFGSGDRTYEQYF. The chain joins TRBV12-3 or TRBV12-4 to TRBJ2-7; 7 bases match TRBD1. Losses at the gene ends were 2 bases for V and 2 bases for J; bases not matched to a gene: 12. The CDR3 has 17 residues.

The CDR3 loop is CASSDRASTDTQYF. The DNA of the CDR3 is TGTGCCAGCAGTGATAGGGCTAGCACAGATACGCAGTATTTT. This sequence joins TRBV6-1 and TRBJ2-3; the D is unclear. Trimming pared 3 bases from V and 0 bases from J, leaving 7 bases between. Germline V gene lookup returns CDR1 MNHNS and CDR2 SASEGT. This CDR3 region has 14 residues.

The chain recombines TRBV19 with TRBJ2-1, with TRBD2 matching 7 bases. This CDR3 region has 16 residues. V was pared by 6 bases and J by 0 bases, with 8 bases of the junction left unmatched. Germline assignment: CDR1 LNHDA and CDR2 SQIVND (reference sequence). CDR3 sequence (DNA): TGTGCCAGTAGCCCTAGCGGACACCTCTCCTACAATGAGCAGTTCTTC. Amino acid sequence: CASSPSGHLSYNEQFF.

The gene calls are TRBV24-1 and TRBJ2-1; 8 nucleotides line up with TRBD1. Germline assignment: CDR1 KGHDR and CDR2 SFDVKD. The CDR3 has 18 amino acids. Germline trimming cut 4 bases from V and 8 bases from J; bases unmatched to any gene: 18. In nucleotides, the CDR3 is TGTGCCACCAGTGACTCTTCCCTCCAGGGGGCCTTAGGGGATGAGCAGTTCTTC. Protein product: CATSDSSLQGALGDEQFF.

This clonotype was seen more than once but under ten times. This CDR3 reads CASSFQSEAFF. Here the CDR3 DNA reads TGTGCCAGCAGCTTTCAGTCTGAAGCTTTCTTT. The chain uses TRBV13 and TRBJ1-1; D gene unclear. The ends were cut back, 3 bases at V and 6 bases at J, with 5 bases in the middle. This CDR3 region has 11 residues. CDR1 and CDR2 from the germline V gene are PRHDT and FYEKMQ (reference sequence). Drawing the rest from reference TRBV13 and TRBJ1-1, the complete variable domain is AAGVIQSPRHLIKEKRETATLKCYPIPRHDTVYWYQQGPGQDPQFLISFYEKMQSDKGSIPDRFSAQQFSDYHSELNMSSLELGDSALYFCASSFQSEAFFGQGTRLTVV.

This chain uses TRBV3-1 with TRBJ2-1; D may be TRBD1 or TRBD2 (5 bases each). Germline values: CDR1 LGHDT, CDR2 YNNKEL (reference sequence). V was trimmed by 7 bases and J by 4 bases, leaving 14 bases between them. There are 14 residues in the CDR3. The CDR3 DNA follows: TGTGCCAGCAAATCGAGGGACCGTTACAATGAGCAGTTCTTC. Residues: CASKSRDRYNEQFF.

The rearrangement links TRBV5-8 to TRBJ2-2, with unresolved D. The germline gives CDR1 SGHTS, CDR2 YDEGEE. The CDR3 runs to 15 residues. V lost 0 bases to trimming and J lost 0 bases, with 6 bases between them. CDR3 in DNA: TGTGCCAGCAGCTTGGCGCCAGCGAACACCGGGGAGCTGTTTTTT. As protein: CASSLAPANTGELFF.

V is TRBV12-3 or TRBV12-4 and J is TRBJ1-5; D is ambiguous. Trimming shortened V by 3 bases and J by 6 bases, and 6 bases separated the two germline ends. The CDR3 runs 12 residues. CDR3 region: CASSFGIQPQHF. The DNA for the CDR3 is TGTGCCAGCAGTTTCGGAATTCAGCCCCAGCATTTT.

This clonotype showed up many times. This chain joins TRBV29-1 and TRBJ2-7; 8 bases fit TRBD2. The germline V gene encodes CDR1 SQVTM and CDR2 ANQGSEA. This CDR3 comprises 14 residues. V gave up 5 bases and J gave up 4 bases; unmatched junction bases: 10. The CDR3 sequence is CSVREGGVLYEQYF. The CDR3 DNA follows: TGCAGCGTTCGGGAGGGAGGAGTCCTTTACGAGCAGTACTTC.

This chain joins TRBV7-3 and TRBJ2-3, with 7 bases fitting TRBD2. The ends lost 5 bases at V and 2 bases at J; junction bases unmatched: 10. Germline CDR1 and CDR2: SGHTA and FQGTGA. The CDR3 is made up of 16 amino acids. The CDR3 DNA follows: TGTGCCAGCAGCCCCCGGACTAGAACGGACACAGATACGCAGTATTTT. Encoded protein: CASSPRTRTDTDTQYF.

This clonotype was found many times. The genes are TRBV11-2 and TRBJ2-7; D call uncertain. CDR3 length equals 11 residues. V lost 7 bases and J 6 bases, leaving 10 bases between the germline ends. Per germline, CDR1 SGHAT and CDR2 FQNNGV. The CDR3: CASTERSEQYF. In nucleotides, the CDR3 is TGTGCCAGCACCGAAAGGAGCGAGCAGTACTTC.

This clonotype was recorded a few times. The genes are TRBV19 and TRBJ2-1, with 7 bases aligning to TRBD1. V lost 6 bases, J lost 1 base, and 6 bases stayed unmatched. The CDR3 has 15 residues. In germline, CDR1 is LNHDA, CDR2 SQIVND (reference sequence). The CDR3 DNA reads as TGTGCCAGTAGCTACAGGGGACCATCCTACAATGAGCAGTTCTTC. The encoded protein is CASSYRGPSYNEQFF. The entire variable domain, with the rest obtained from reference TRBV19 and TRBJ2-1, is as follows: DGGITQSPKYLFRKEGQNVTLSCEQNLNHDAMYWYRQDPGQGLRLIYYSQIVNDFQKGDIAEGYSVSREKKESFPLTVTSAQKNPTAFYLCASSYRGPSYNEQFFGPGTRLTVL.

This chain uses TRBV7-9 with TRBJ2-7; 7 bases are shared with TRBD1. Trimming at V came to 5 bases and at J to 3 bases, leaving 7 bases not matched to a gene. This CDR3 comprises 14 residues. From germline, CDR1 is SEHNR and CDR2 FQNEAQ (reference sequence). CDR3 DNA: TGTGCCAGCAGCCCACGGACAGGCTACTACGAGCAGTACTTC. Its protein product is CASSPRTGYYEQYF.

V gene TRBV5-1 combines with J gene TRBJ2-5, with TRBD2 identical over 7 bases. The CDR3 contains 16 residues. The germline V gene encodes CDR1 SGHRS and CDR2 YFSETQ. V lost 4 bases and J lost 4; bases outside the gene matches: 13. CDR3 amino acids: CASSPTSAGRGETQYF. As DNA, the CDR3 is TGCGCCAGCAGCCCCACGTCAGCGGGAAGGGGAGAGACCCAGTACTTC.

In this sample, this clonotype turned up a few times. This chain uses TRBV9 with TRBJ1-1; D not resolved. V lost 0 bases to trimming and J lost 4 bases, with 10 bases between them. This CDR3 spans 14 amino acids. CDR1 SGDLS and CDR2 YYNGEE come from the germline V gene. CDR3 bases: TGTGCCAGCAGCGTAGCTCCAAGAGGCACTGAAGCTTTCTTT. Protein sequence: CASSVAPRGTEAFF.

This clonotype was seen a handful of times. V and J are TRBV21-1 and TRBJ2-5; TRBD1, as called in the table, went unchecked against the DNA. TRBV21-1 represents a pseudogene. This CDR3 region has 15 residues. The chain's CDR3 is CASSKAAVAGETQYF. DNA of the CDR3: TGTGCCAGCAGCAAAGCGGCGGTCGCAGGGGAGACCCAGTACTTC.